A selection of T cell receptor beta chains follows, all from one sample in a study of blood T cell repertoires in COVID-19. This table comes from immunoSEQ multiplex PCR, and its TCRdb copy is limited to in-frame clones, with some not included. The sample lists around 230,000 clones, roughly nine tenths seen once, with 7.2% in the top ten. Sequencing used peripheral blood. Receptors originate from a man in his sixties who had recovered from COVID-19. CDR3s include the opening cysteine and the closing phenylalanine or tryptophan. The D gene is left open where the match is weak. Clone sizes are given selectively: once, few, many, or a class where the clone is expanded.

d_call j_call clone_size v_call cdr3_aa cdr3_nt
- TRBJ2-7 few TRBV19 CASSISGLSLTYEQYF TGTGCCAGTAGTATTTCGGGATTATCGCTTACCTACGAGCAGTACTTC
- TRBJ1-2 - TRBV19 CASRRVNGYTF TGTGCCAGTAGGCGTGTTAATGGCTACACCTTC
TRBD2 TRBJ2-2 many TRBV11-3 CASSFGGEAGELFF TGTGCCAGCAGCTTTGGGGGGGAGGCCGGGGAGCTGTTTTTT
TRBD1 TRBJ2-7 - TRBV7-9 CASSRGQWVGEQYF TGTGCCAGCAGCCGGGGACAGTGGGTTGGGGAGCAGTACTTC
- TRBJ1-6 few TRBV19 CASRKNAGQTYNSPLHF TGTGCCAGTAGAAAAAATGCCGGACAGACTTATAATTCACCCCTCCACTTT
- TRBJ2-3 - TRBV15 CATSRGAGATDTQYF TGTGCCACCAGCAGAGGTGCGGGGGCGACAGATACGCAGTATTTT
TRBD2 TRBJ2-3 - TRBV19 CASSIRAGGTDTQYF TGTGCCAGTAGTATCCGCGCGGGGGGCACAGATACGCAGTATTTT
- TRBJ1-1 - TRBV7-9 CASSFQGNTEAFF TGTGCCAGCAGCTTCCAGGGAAACACTGAAGCTTTCTTT
TRBD2 TRBJ2-1 - TRBV11-2 CASSSTSGLYNEQFF TGTGCCAGCAGCTCTACTAGCGGTCTTTACAATGAGCAGTTCTTC
- TRBJ1-3 - TRBV11-3 CASSLATGSGNTIYF TGTGCCAGCAGCTTAGCTACGGGCTCTGGAAACACCATATATTTT
TRBD2 TRBJ2-7 - TRBV6-2/TRBV6-3 CASSAPPGTRTSGVTYEQYF TGTGCCAGCAGTGCCCCTCCAGGAACCCGGACTAGCGGGGTGACCTACGAGCAGTACTTC
- TRBJ1-2 - TRBV30 CALSRLDYGYTF TGTGCCTTAAGCCGACTGGACTATGGCTACACCTTC
TRBD1 TRBJ2-7 - TRBV3-1/TRBV3-2 CASRLQGGSYEQYF TGTGCCAGCAGACTACAGGGGGGCTCCTACGAGCAGTACTTC
TRBD1 TRBJ2-7 - TRBV28 CASSSMTGANYEQYF TGTGCCAGCAGTTCCATGACAGGGGCTAATTACGAGCAGTACTTC
- TRBJ1-1 - TRBV7-9 CASSLKGGYTEAFF TGTGCCAGCAGCTTAAAGGGGGGGTACACTGAAGCTTTCTTT
- TRBJ1-1 - TRBV25-1 CASSALQGFPEAFF TGTGCCAGCAGTGCCCTACAGGGCTTCCCTGAAGCTTTCTTT
TRBD2 TRBJ2-1 - TRBV10-3 CAVASGTSVSHEQFF TGTGCCGTAGCCTCCGGGACTAGCGTTTCCCATGAGCAGTTCTTC
- TRBJ1-2 - TRBV5-1 CASSSITGFDGYTF TGCGCCAGCAGCTCAATAACAGGGTTCGATGGCTACACCTTC
- TRBJ2-2 - TRBV7-8 CASSTSRAGELFF TGTGCCAGCAGCACCTCTCGGGCCGGGGAGCTGTTTTTT
- TRBJ2-1 - TRBV5-1 CASSWAGNEQFF TGCGCCAGCAGCTGGGCGGGGAATGAGCAGTTCTTC
TRBD2 TRBJ2-3 - TRBV3-1/TRBV3-2 CASRRDYTDTQYF TGTGCCAGCAGAAGGGACTACACAGATACGCAGTATTTT
- TRBJ1-2 - TRBV3-1/TRBV3-2 CASSQGGLYGYTF TGTGCCAGCAGCCAAGGGGGACTCTATGGCTACACCTTC
- TRBJ2-3 - TRBV5-1 CASSFGSTQSTDTQYF TGCGCCAGCAGCTTCGGGTCAACCCAGAGCACAGATACGCAGTATTTT
TRBD1 TRBJ2-3 - TRBV9 CASSVGDRGATDTQYF TGTGCCAGCAGCGTAGGGGACAGGGGGGCGACAGATACGCAGTATTTT
- TRBJ1-1 - TRBV19 CASRDHGNAEAFF TGTGCCAGTCGGGATCACGGCAACGCTGAAGCTTTCTTT
- TRBJ1-6 - TRBV5-1 CASSLEGVYNSPLHF TGCGCCAGCAGCTTGGAAGGAGTCTATAATTCACCCCTCCACTTT
- TRBJ1-2 - TRBV6-5 CASSRSRVTGGYTF TGTGCCAGCAGTCGTTCCAGGGTGACGGGCGGCTACACCTTC
TRBD1 TRBJ2-5 - TRBV19 CASSTGGETQYF TGTGCCAGTAGTACAGGGGGCGAGACCCAGTACTTC
- TRBJ2-7 - TRBV10-3 CAISGGGQFEQYF TGTGCCATCAGTGGAGGGGGTCAATTCGAGCAGTACTTC
- TRBJ1-4 - TRBV28 CASSLGGGGEKLFF TGTGCCAGCAGTTTGGGTGGGGGCGGCGAAAAACTGTTTTTT
- TRBJ2-1 - TRBV5-1 CASSLLSSAYNEQFF TGCGCCAGCAGCTTGTTGTCTAGTGCGTACAATGAGCAGTTCTTC
TRBD2 TRBJ2-2 - TRBV10-2 CASRTSGGVGELFF TGCGCCAGCAGGACTAGCGGGGGTGTCGGGGAGCTGTTTTTT
TRBD1 TRBJ1-5 - TRBV6-5 CASVRTGTQPQHF TGTGCCAGCGTACGGACAGGGACTCAGCCCCAGCATTTT
- TRBJ2-2 - TRBV5-1 CASSSRQDGELFF TGCGCCAGCAGCTCCCGACAGGACGGGGAGCTGTTTTTT
- TRBJ1-6 - TRBV5-1 CASSFIQGSNSPLHF TGCGCCAGCAGCTTCATACAGGGTAGTAATTCACCCCTCCACTTT
TRBD1 TRBJ1-1 - TRBV18 CASSPGQSFLAEAFF TGTGCCAGCTCACCGGGACAGAGCTTTCTCGCTGAAGCTTTCTTT
TRBD2 TRBJ2-5 - TRBV7-7 CASSSLATGETQYF TGTGCCAGCAGCTCACTAGCGACGGGCGAGACCCAGTACTTC
TRBD1 TRBJ1-2 - TRBV6-1 CASSEMTGTNYGYTF TGTGCCAGCAGTGAAATGACAGGGACAAACTATGGCTACACCTTC
- TRBJ1-5 - TRBV30 CAWSPPRQVRGPQHF TGTGCCTGGAGTCCCCCCCGACAGGTCAGAGGGCCCCAGCATTTT
- TRBJ1-6 - TRBV5-4 CASSPPGQNSPLHF TGTGCCAGCAGCCCCCCCGGACAGAATTCACCCCTCCACTTT
TRBD2 TRBJ2-7 - TRBV18 CASSPFFSGGRYEQYF TGTGCCAGCTCACCCTTCTTTAGCGGGGGGCGCTACGAGCAGTACTTC
- TRBJ1-5 - TRBV3-1/TRBV3-2 CASSSAGAGQPQHF TGTGCCAGCAGCTCGGCGGGCGCCGGTCAGCCCCAGCATTTT
- TRBJ1-2 - TRBV6-5 CASTLAWGRGYGYTF TGTGCCAGCACCCTGGCCTGGGGGCGCGGCTATGGCTACACCTTC
- TRBJ2-7 once TRBV15 CATSRGTDSIEQYF TGTGCCACCAGCAGGGGCACAGACAGCATCGAGCAGTACTTC
- TRBJ2-5 - TRBV7-8 CASSLGQGLRGETQYF TGTGCCAGCAGCTTAGGTCAGGGCCTCAGGGGAGAGACCCAGTACTTC
- TRBJ1-4 - TRBV5-6 CASSATGRINEKLFF TGTGCCAGCAGCGCAACAGGGCGCATAAATGAAAAACTGTTTTTT
TRBD2 TRBJ2-1 - TRBV4-1 CASSQDSYVLAGGPKSYNEQFF TGCGCCAGCAGCCAAGATTCGTACGTACTAGCGGGGGGGCCAAAGTCCTACAATGAGCAGTTCTTC
- TRBJ1-3 once TRBV10-3 CAISGGAGNTIYF TGTGCCATCAGTGGGGGGGCTGGAAACACCATATATTTT
- TRBJ2-3 - TRBV11-3 CASSSVTDTQYF TGTGCCAGCAGCTCCGTAACAGATACGCAGTATTTT
TRBD1 TRBJ1-2 - TRBV2 CASSPRAGTGRINYGYTF TGTGCCAGCAGTCCGAGGGCCGGGACAGGGCGTATTAACTATGGCTACACCTTC
- TRBJ1-3 - TRBV12-3/TRBV12-4 CASSLLGNTIYF TGTGCCAGCAGTTTACTCGGAAACACCATATATTTT
- TRBJ1-2 - TRBV6-5 CASSRSPFGGGYTF TGTGCCAGCAGTCGGAGCCCGTTCGGGGGTGGCTACACCTTC
- TRBJ2-7 - TRBV28 CASNRVYEQYF TGTGCCAGCAATCGAGTCTACGAGCAGTACTTC
- TRBJ2-3 - TRBV7-9 CASSPVGTDTQYF TGTGCCAGCAGCCCCGTCGGCACAGATACGCAGTATTTT
- TRBJ1-1 - TRBV5-1 CASSLASGLWTEAFF TGCGCCAGCAGCTTGGCTTCGGGGTTATGGACTGAAGCTTTCTTT
- TRBJ2-4 few TRBV2 CASRGDFIAKNIQYF TGTGCCAGCAGAGGAGATTTTATCGCCAAAAACATTCAGTACTTC
- TRBJ2-1 - TRBV2 CASRAPVGRGPYNEQFF TGTGCCAGCAGAGCGCCGGTCGGCAGGGGACCCTACAATGAGCAGTTCTTC
TRBD1 TRBJ1-4 - TRBV25-1 CASSAGTGGEKLFF TGTGCCAGCAGTGCCGGGACAGGGGGCGAAAAACTGTTTTTT
TRBD1 TRBJ1-2 - TRBV7-8 CASSPPDRAYGYTF TGTGCCAGCAGCCCGCCGGACAGGGCCTATGGCTACACCTTC